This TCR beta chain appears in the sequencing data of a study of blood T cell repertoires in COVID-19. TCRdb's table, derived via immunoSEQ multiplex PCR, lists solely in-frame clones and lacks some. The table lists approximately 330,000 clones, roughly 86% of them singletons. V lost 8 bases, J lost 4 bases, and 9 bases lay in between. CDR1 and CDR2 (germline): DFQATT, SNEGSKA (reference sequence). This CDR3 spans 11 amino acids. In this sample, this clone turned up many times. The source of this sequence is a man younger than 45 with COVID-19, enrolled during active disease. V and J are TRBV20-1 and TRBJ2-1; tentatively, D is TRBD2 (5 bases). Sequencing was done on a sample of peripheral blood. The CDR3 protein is CSPAGYNEQFF. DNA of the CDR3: TGCAGTCCCGCGGGTTACAATGAGCAGTTCTTC.